The present T cell receptor (beta chain) was sequenced within a study of monozygotic twins with inflammatory bowel disease. Whole-study results and caveats: IBD patients, compared with healthy twins, shared fewer clonotypes with others (especially with disease activity). Neither one strong signal nor one clonotype associated with IBD was supported.

Concerning this clonotype itself: Its cognate antigen is unknown.

TCRdb reprocessed the 5' RACE reads, keeping one entry per CDR3 protein, no DNA. Its listing shows fewer than 400,000 distinct CDR3 sequences. The germline CDR1 and CDR2 sequences are SEHNR and FQNEAQ (reference sequence). CDR3 length equals 13 residues. The sequence derives from a human donor with ulcerative colitis or Crohn's disease, or a healthy co-twin of an affected twin (not recorded which). The specimen was blood. This chain links TRBV7-9 with TRBJ1-2; no DNA is available, so the TRBD1 call from TCRdb remains unchecked. This CDR3 reads CASSSGTDYGYTF. The full variable domain, in which reference TRBV7-9 and TRBJ1-2 provide the parts outside the CDR3, is DTGVSQNPRHKITKRGQNVTFRCDPISEHNRLYWYRQTLGQGPEFLTYFQNEAQLEKSRLLSDRFSAERPKGSFSTLEIQRTEQGDSAMYLCASSSGTDYGYTFGSGTRLTVV.